One sample yielded the 27 T cell receptor beta chains listed below, sequenced in a study of OX40 agonist ivuxolimab in advanced cancers. The data were produced by immunoSEQ multiplex PCR, yet TCRdb's version contains in-frame clones alone and is incomplete. This table holds 55,000 to 65,000 clones, about 89% found once. The sample here was CD4+ or CD8+ T cells sorted from blood, taken in a trial of the OX40 agonist ivuxolimab. Receptor source: an adult with an advanced solid tumor such as melanoma, head and neck, liver or kidney cancer.

This clone was seen once. V gene TRBV6-5 combines with J gene TRBJ2-3; D possibly uses TRBD1 or TRBD2 (5 bases each). Germline V gives CDR1 MNHEY, CDR2 SVGAGI. Trimming pared 4 bases from V and 2 bases from J, leaving 16 bases between. The CDR3 runs 16 residues. CDR3 coding DNA: TGTGCCAGCAGTTCCGGGACCGTACCGGCCACAGATACGCAGTATTTT. This gives the protein CASSSGTVPATDTQYF.

V usage is TRBV28 and J usage is TRBJ1-2; maybe TRBD1 (5 bases). CDR1 is MDHEN and CDR2 is SYDVKM in the germline V gene. The germline V and J ends were trimmed by 10 bases and 7 bases, with 16 bases remaining between them. CDR3 length equals 12 residues. CDR3 in amino acids: CAITNQGGGYTF. In DNA, the CDR3 is TGTGCCATCACAAATCAGGGTGGTGGCTACACCTTC.

The genes are TRBV6-5 and TRBJ2-3, with 10 bases aligning to TRBD1. CDR3 length: 15 amino acids. V gave up 6 bases and J gave up 4 bases; unmatched junction bases: 7. CDR1 and CDR2 (germline): MNHEY, SVGAGI. The CDR3 coding sequence is TGTGCCAGCAGGGGGCCGGGACAGGGGTCAGATACGCAGTATTTT. Encoded protein: CASRGPGQGSDTQYF.

The V and J genes are TRBV19 and TRBJ2-3; no reliable D call. V gave up 3 bases and J gave up 0 bases, with 7 bases separating them. CDR3 length: 14 residues. The germline gives CDR1 LNHDA, CDR2 SQIVND (reference sequence). The chain's CDR3 is CASSIRTSTDTQYF. The CDR3 nucleotides read TGTGCCAGTAGTATTCGTACTAGCACAGATACGCAGTATTTT.

The chain links TRBV4-3 to TRBJ2-1; TRBD1 agrees at 10 bases. V was pared by 1 base and J by 7 bases, with 4 bases of the junction left unmatched. Germline CDR1 and CDR2: LGHNA and YSLEER. The CDR3 totals 15 residues. Written as DNA, the CDR3 is TGCGCCAGCAGCCAAGGGACAGGGGGTAAAAATGAGCAGTTCTTC. It is translated as CASSQGTGGKNEQFF.

The J gene is TRBJ2-3, the V gene TRBV9, with TRBD2 matching 8 bases. Germline-derived CDR1 and CDR2 are SGDLS and YYNGEE. V shed 6 bases and J 3 bases; nucleotides not matched to a gene: 6. This CDR3 region has 14 residues. The CDR3 sequence is CASNREGRTDTQYF. CDR3 sequence (DNA): TGTGCCAGCAACCGGGAGGGCCGAACAGATACGCAGTATTTT.

This rearrangement joins TRBV18 to TRBJ2-5; a possible D gene is TRBD2 (6 bases). The CDR3 contains 16 residues. With 2 bases removed from V and 3 bases from J, the gap between germline ends came to 16 bases. Germline-derived CDR1 and CDR2 are KGHSH and LQKENI. The CDR3 region has the DNA TGTGCCAGCTCACCAGTTCCCGGGAGCCGGGAAGAGACCCAGTACTTC. Protein sequence: CASSPVPGSREETQYF. Full variable domain (rest looked up from reference TRBV18 and TRBJ2-5): NAGVMQNPRHLVRRRGQEARLRCSPMKGHSHVYWYRQLPEEGLKFMVYLQKENIIDESGMPKERFSAEFPKEGPSILRIQQVVRGDSAAYFCASSPVPGSREETQYFGPGTRLLVL.

The genes are TRBV28 and TRBJ2-5; tentatively, D is TRBD2 (5 bases). Germline loops: CDR1 MDHEN, CDR2 SYDVKM. V lost 5 bases, J lost 9 bases, and 16 bases lay in between. The length of the CDR3 is 13 residues. The CDR3 coding sequence is TGTGCCAGCAGTCTGGGGAGCCCAGGCGCCCAGTACTTC. Translating it yields CASSLGSPGAQYF.

This chain joins TRBV7-3 and TRBJ2-2, with 7 bases matching TRBD2. CDR1 and CDR2 from the germline V gene are SGHTA and FQGTGA. Trimming at V came to 6 bases and at J to 2 bases, leaving 3 bases not matched to a gene. The CDR3 spans 14 residues. For the CDR3, the DNA is TGTGCCAGCAGACCGACTAGCAACACCGGGGAGCTGTTTTTT. This sequence encodes CASRPTSNTGELFF.

The chain joins TRBV6-5 to TRBJ2-4; 7 bases fit TRBD1. The CDR3 is 14 residues long. V trimming: 6 bases; J trimming: 13 bases; junction bases outside the gene matches: 15. Germline V gives CDR1 MNHEY, CDR2 SVGAGI. CDR3 region: CASSPDRSQPTQYF. CDR3 DNA sequence: TGTGCCAGCAGCCCGGACAGGTCGCAGCCTACGCAGTACTTC.

The V call is TRBV7-2, the J call TRBJ2-1; weak D call: TRBD2 (5 bases). The CDR3 contains 12 residues. Germline loops: CDR1 SGHTA, CDR2 FQGNSA. V gave up 8 bases and J gave up 0 bases, with 5 bases separating them. The CDR3 DNA follows: TGTGCCAGCGGGAGCTCCTACAATGAGCAGTTCTTC. This gives the protein CASGSSYNEQFF.

The chain employs TRBV28 and TRBJ1-1, with a possible D match to TRBD1 (5 bases). V gave up 7 bases and J gave up 4 bases, with 22 bases separating them. This CDR3 is 16 amino acids long. Germline V gene data show CDR1 as MDHEN and CDR2 as SYDVKM. The CDR3 here is CASNLGGSGRITEAFF. The CDR3 DNA reads TGTGCCAGCAACTTAGGCGGGTCAGGGAGGATCACTGAAGCTTTCTTT.

This clone appeared many times. The rearrangement uses TRBV7-2 and TRBJ2-7; TRBD2 agrees at 8 bases. This CDR3 is 15 amino acids long. The germline V gene encodes CDR1 SGHTA and CDR2 FQGNSA. J lost 5 bases, V lost 7 bases, and 13 bases had no gene match. The CDR3 is CASTATSAQAHEQYF. The CDR3 DNA is TGTGCCAGCACGGCGACTAGCGCACAAGCCCACGAGCAGTACTTC.

The chain carries TRBV7-9 and TRBJ2-3, with TRBD2 identical over 10 bases. Trimming at V came to 6 bases and at J to 4 bases, leaving 4 bases not matched to a gene. The CDR3 runs to 14 residues. Germline CDR1 SEHNR, CDR2 FQNEAQ (reference sequence). The CDR3 DNA sequence: TGTGCCAGCAGTTCTAGCGGGAGCGCAGATACGCAGTATTTT. The encoded protein is CASSSSGSADTQYF.

J is TRBJ2-3 and V is TRBV6-5, with 8 bases lining up with TRBD2. Per the germline V gene, CDR1 is MNHEY and CDR2 is SVGAGI. After removal of 6 bases from V and 4 bases from J, the junction contained 9 bases not matched to a gene. The CDR3 is 15 amino acids. The CDR3 sequence: CASSRSGSGPDTQYF. As DNA, the CDR3 is TGTGCCAGCAGCCGCAGCGGGAGCGGCCCAGATACGCAGTATTTT.

V and J are TRBV6-6 and TRBJ1-4; 7 bases fit TRBD1. V trimming: 5 bases; J trimming: 2 bases; junction bases outside the gene matches: 2. The CDR3 contains 14 residues. Per the germline V gene, CDR1 is MNHNY and CDR2 is SVGAGI (reference sequence). The CDR3 bases are TGTGCCAGCAGTGAGGGACAGACTAATGAAAAACTGTTTTTT. It codes for CASSEGQTNEKLFF.

V usage is TRBV5-1 and J usage is TRBJ1-2; no reliable D call. V gave up 4 bases and J gave up 0 bases, with 10 bases separating them. Germline V lookup: CDR1 SGHRS, CDR2 YFSETQ. The CDR3 extends over 14 amino acids. CDR3 amino acids: CASSVAFTNYGYTF. The CDR3 DNA reads TGCGCCAGCAGCGTGGCATTTACTAACTATGGCTACACCTTC. Combining the CDR3 with reference TRBV5-1 and TRBJ1-2 gives the whole variable domain KAGVTQTPRYLIKTRGQQVTLSCSPISGHRSVSWYQQTPGQGLQFLFEYFSETQRNKGNFPGRFSGRQFSNSRSEMNVSTLELGDSALYLCASSVAFTNYGYTFGSGTRLTVV.

The chain is built from TRBV28 and TRBJ2-5, with D possibly being TRBD1 or TRBD2 (5 bases each). The last part of the DNA fits TRBJ2-7 better; the J call may be wrong. The germline CDR1 and CDR2 sequences are MDHEN and SYDVKM. The length of the CDR3 is 15 residues. The DNA of the CDR3 is TGTGCCAGCAGATGGGGACGGATGTCCTCCTACGAGCAGTACTTC. As protein: CASRWGRMSSYEQYF.

The chain recombines TRBV11-1 with TRBJ2-5; 12 nucleotides agree with TRBD2. There are 15 residues in the CDR3. CDR1 and CDR2 from the germline V gene are SGHAT and FQDESV (reference sequence). The junction had 8 bases not matched to a gene; V was cut back by 7 bases and J by 5 bases. CDR3 sequence reads: CASTLGLAGGETQYF. The DNA for the CDR3 is TGTGCCAGCACCCTAGGGCTAGCGGGAGGGGAGACCCAGTACTTC.

This chain joins TRBV4-3 and TRBJ2-5, with a possible D match to TRBD2 (6 bases). The CDR3 has 15 residues. Germline V gene sequence: CDR1 LGHNA, CDR2 YSLEER. Trimming took off 1 base at V and 7 bases at J, with 16 bases between the two ends. The CDR3 coding sequence is TGCGCCAGCAGCCAAGTTTCGGGGGTTGGGGTGACCCAGTACTTC. Translated: CASSQVSGVGVTQYF.

DNA for the CDR3: TGTGCCAGTAGAGCAAATAGACGTGAAAAACTGTTTTTT. It translates to CASRANRREKLFF. The rearrangement uses TRBV19 and TRBJ1-4; no clear D gene. CDR3 length equals 13 residues. Germline V gene lookup returns CDR1 LNHDA and CDR2 SQIVND (reference sequence). V was cut by 6 bases and J by 7 bases, with 12 bases left in between.

This clone was found once. The V and J genes are TRBV28 and TRBJ1-4; D is possibly TRBD1 (5 bases). V was pared by 2 bases and J by 6 bases, with 10 bases between. CDR1 and CDR2 (germline): MDHEN, SYDVKM. The CDR3 has 14 amino acids. The CDR3 DNA reads TGTGCCAGCAGTTTAGGGGGTAGGGATGAAAAACTGTTTTTT. It encodes CASSLGGRDEKLFF.

The chain carries TRBV5-1 and TRBJ2-6; no clear D. CDR3 length equals 17 residues. Trimming shortened V by 0 bases and J by 0 bases, and 10 bases separated the two germline ends. Germline loops: CDR1 SGHRS, CDR2 YFSETQ. The CDR3 sequence is CASSLAPLISGANVLTF. The CDR3 DNA is TGCGCCAGCAGCTTGGCACCGTTAATCTCTGGGGCCAACGTCCTGACTTTC.

The chain uses TRBV18 and TRBJ2-3; D is unresolved. The germline gives CDR1 KGHSH, CDR2 LQKENI. CDR3 size: 13 residues. Trimming cost V 3 bases and J 1 base, with 5 bases left between them. CDR3 region: CASSPAGTDTQYF. The CDR3 DNA reads TGTGCCAGCTCACCCGCCGGCACAGATACGCAGTATTTT. The full variable domain, with the rest looked up from reference TRBV18 and TRBJ2-3, is NAGVMQNPRHLVRRRGQEARLRCSPMKGHSHVYWYRQLPEEGLKFMVYLQKENIIDESGMPKERFSAEFPKEGPSILRIQQVVRGDSAAYFCASSPAGTDTQYFGPGTRLTVL.

The CDR3 DNA sequence: TGCGCCAGCAGCTTGGATGGACTGCCCTACGAGCAGTACTTC. The encoded protein is CASSLDGLPYEQYF. The chain employs TRBV5-1 and TRBJ2-5; D may be TRBD2 (5 bases). The end of the DNA aligns better with TRBJ2-7, so the J call may be wrong. CDR3 length: 14 residues. The germline CDR1 and CDR2 sequences are SGHRS and YFSETQ.

This rearrangement joins TRBV2 to TRBJ2-5; 11 bases agree with TRBD2. With V trimmed by 9 bases and J by 6 bases, 6 bases remained unmatched. The germline V gene has CDR1 SNHLY and CDR2 FYNNEI. The CDR3 has 13 amino acids. CDR3: CASSGLAAQTQYF. The CDR3 nucleotides read TGTGCCAGTTCGGGACTAGCGGCCCAGACCCAGTACTTC. Using reference TRBV2 and TRBJ2-5 for the parts outside the CDR3, the full variable domain is EPEVTQTPSHQVTQMGQEVILRCVPISNHLYFYWYRQILGQKVEFLVSFYNNEISEKSEIFDDQFSVERPDGSNFTLKIRSTKLEDSAMYFCASSGLAAQTQYFGPGTRLLVL.

The chain joins TRBV5-5 to TRBJ1-2; possibly TRBD1 for D (5 bases). The germline V gene encodes CDR1 SGHKS and CDR2 YYEKEE (reference sequence). Trimming left V 4 bases short and J 3 bases short, with 16 bases between. CDR3 length: 15 amino acids. CDR3 DNA: TGTGCCAGCAGCGAGGGACCCCGGGTGCACTATGGCTACACCTTC. Protein product: CASSEGPRVHYGYTF.